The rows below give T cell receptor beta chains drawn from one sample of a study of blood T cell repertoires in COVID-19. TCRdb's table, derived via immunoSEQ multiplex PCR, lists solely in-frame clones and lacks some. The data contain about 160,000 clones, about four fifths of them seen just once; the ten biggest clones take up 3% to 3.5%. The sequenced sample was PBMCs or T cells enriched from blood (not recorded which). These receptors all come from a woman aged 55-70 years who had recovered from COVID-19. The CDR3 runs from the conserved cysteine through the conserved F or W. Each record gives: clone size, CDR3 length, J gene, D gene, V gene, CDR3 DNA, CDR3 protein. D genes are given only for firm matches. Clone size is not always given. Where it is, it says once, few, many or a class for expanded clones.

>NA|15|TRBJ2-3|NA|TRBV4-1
TGCGCCAGCAGCCAAGTGGGAGCCGGAACAGATACGCAGTATTTT
CASSQVGAGTDTQYF
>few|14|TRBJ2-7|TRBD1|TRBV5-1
TGCGCCAGCAGCCGGACAGGATCGTCTGGCGAGCAGTACTTC
CASSRTGSSGEQYF
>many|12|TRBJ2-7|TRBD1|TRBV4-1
TGCGCCAGCAGAGGGGGCGGGTACGAGCAGTACTTC
CASRGGGYEQYF
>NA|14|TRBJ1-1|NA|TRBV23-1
TGCGCCAGCAGTCAATTACCAGGGGTCACTGAAGCTTTCTTT
CASSQLPGVTEAFF
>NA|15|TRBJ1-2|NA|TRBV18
TGTGCCAGCTCACCAGACAGAGAGGCTAACTATGGCTACACCTTC
CASSPDREANYGYTF
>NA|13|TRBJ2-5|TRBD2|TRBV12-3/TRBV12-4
TGTGCCAGCAAACTAGCGGGGGGGGAGACCCAGTACTTC
CASKLAGGETQYF
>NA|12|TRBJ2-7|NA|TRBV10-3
TGTGCCATCAGTGACGAGTTTTACGAGCAGTACTTC
CAISDEFYEQYF
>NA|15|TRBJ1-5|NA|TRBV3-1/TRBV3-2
TGTGCCAGCAGCCAAGATCAGGGGAGCAATCAGCCCCAGCATTTT
CASSQDQGSNQPQHF
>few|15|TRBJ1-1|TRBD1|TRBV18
TGTGCCAGCTCAGGAGACAGGGGGCTTCGCACTGAAGCTTTCTTT
CASSGDRGLRTEAFF
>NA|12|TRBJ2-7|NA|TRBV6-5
TGTGCCAGCAGGAACGGGGGCTACGAGCAGTACTTC
CASRNGGYEQYF
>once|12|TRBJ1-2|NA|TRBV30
TGTGCCTGGCAGGGGCCCAACTATGGCTACACCTTC
CAWQGPNYGYTF
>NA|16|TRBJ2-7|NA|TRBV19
TGTGCCAGTAGTATAAAGGTAGGGGTGGGGTACTACGAGCAGTACTTC
CASSIKVGVGYYEQYF
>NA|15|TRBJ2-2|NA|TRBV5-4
TGTGCCAGCAGCGACCGGGACACCCTCACCGGGGAGCTGTTTTTT
CASSDRDTLTGELFF
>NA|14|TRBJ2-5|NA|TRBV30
TGTGCCTGGAGCGGGGGGAGGGGGTCAGAGACCCAGTACTTC
CAWSGGRGSETQYF
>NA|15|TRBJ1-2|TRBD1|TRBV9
TGTGCCAGCAGCCCTACGGGGACAGGGGGAGGCGGCTACACCTTC
CASSPTGTGGGGYTF
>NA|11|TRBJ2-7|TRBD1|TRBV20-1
TGCAGTGCTATTACAGGGGTCGAGCAGTACTTC
CSAITGVEQYF
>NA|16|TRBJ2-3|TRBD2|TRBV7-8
TGTGCCAGCAGCGCACTAGCGGGGGTTAGCACAGATACGCAGTATTTT
CASSALAGVSTDTQYF
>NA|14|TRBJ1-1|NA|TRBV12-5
TGTGCTAGTGGAGAGACACTTTCGAACACTGAAGCTTTCTTT
CASGETLSNTEAFF
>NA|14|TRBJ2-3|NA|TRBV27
TGTGCCAGCAGTTTAGGGGACAACACAGATACGCAGTATTTT
CASSLGDNTDTQYF
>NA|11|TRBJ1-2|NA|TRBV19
TGTGCCAGTAGTTTGAGGGATGGCTACACCTTC
CASSLRDGYTF
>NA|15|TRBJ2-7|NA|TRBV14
TGTGCCAGCAGAACCAGGGACTTACCCTTCTACGAGCAGTACTTC
CASRTRDLPFYEQYF
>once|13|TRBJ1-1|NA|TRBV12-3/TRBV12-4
TGTGCCAGCAGCTGGGACGGGAGATGGGGAGCTTTCTTT
CASSWDGRWGAFF
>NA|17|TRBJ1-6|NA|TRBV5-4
TGTGCCAGCAGCTTGGCCATCACGCCCGGGAATAATTCACCCCTCCACTTT
CASSLAITPGNNSPLHF
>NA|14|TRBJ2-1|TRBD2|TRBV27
TGTGCCAGCCTAGCGGGGGGGCCAAACAATGAGCAGTTCTTC
CASLAGGPNNEQFF
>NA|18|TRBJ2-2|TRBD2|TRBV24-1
TGTGCCACCAGTGACCCGGGGACTAGCGGGGGAGCCACCGGGGAGCTGTTTTTT
CATSDPGTSGGATGELFF
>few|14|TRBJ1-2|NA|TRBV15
TGTGCCACCAGCGATACAGGTCGGAACTATGGCTACACCTTC
CATSDTGRNYGYTF
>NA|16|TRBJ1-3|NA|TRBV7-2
TGTGCCAGCAGCTTAATGCAGGGAAGCTCTGGAAACACCATATATTTT
CASSLMQGSSGNTIYF
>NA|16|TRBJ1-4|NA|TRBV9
TGTGCCAGCAGCGTCGAGACAGCTACAACTAATGAAAAACTGTTTTTT
CASSVETATTNEKLFF
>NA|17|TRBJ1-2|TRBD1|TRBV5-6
TGTGCCAGCAGAGTCGCGCCGGGACAGGGGTCTAACTATGGCTACACCTTC
CASRVAPGQGSNYGYTF
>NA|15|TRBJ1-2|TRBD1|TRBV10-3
TGTGCCATCAGTGAGGGACAGGGAGCTAACTATGGCTACACCTTC
CAISEGQGANYGYTF
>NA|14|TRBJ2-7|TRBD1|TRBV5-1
TGCGCCAGCAGCTTTGGGGGACAGGGTTACGAGCAGTACTTC
CASSFGGQGYEQYF
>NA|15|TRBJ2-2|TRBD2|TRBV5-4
TGTGCCAGCAGCGGGCGCGGGGGATCCACCGGGGAGCTGTTTTTT
CASSGRGGSTGELFF
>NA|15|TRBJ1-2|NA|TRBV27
TGTGCCAGCAGTGGGGGGGATGGGGGTACCTATGGCTACACCTTC
CASSGGDGGTYGYTF
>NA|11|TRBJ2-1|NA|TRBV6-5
TGTGCCAGCAGCAAACTCAATGAGCAGTTCTTC
CASSKLNEQFF
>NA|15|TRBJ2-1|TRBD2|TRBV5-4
TGTGCCAGCAGCCCGGGAGGGGGGGGTTACAATGAGCAGTTCTTC
CASSPGGGGYNEQFF
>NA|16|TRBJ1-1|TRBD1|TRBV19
TGTGCCAGTAGTACTCACAGGACAGGGGGCTTCGCTGAAGCTTTCTTT
CASSTHRTGGFAEAFF
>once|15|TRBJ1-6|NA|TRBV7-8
TGTGCCAGCAGCTTTGAGGGCAGGACCAATTCACCCCTCCACTTT
CASSFEGRTNSPLHF
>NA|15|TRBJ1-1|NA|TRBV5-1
TGCGCCAGCAGCTCTAGACGGTTCATGAACACTGAAGCTTTCTTT
CASSSRRFMNTEAFF
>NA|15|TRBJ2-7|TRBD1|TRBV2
TGTGCCAGCAGTGATCTTGAGACAGGGGGCGCCGAGCAGTACTTC
CASSDLETGGAEQYF
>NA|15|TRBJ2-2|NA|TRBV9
TGTGCCAGCAGCGTATCCGGTACGAACACCGGGGAGCTGTTTTTT
CASSVSGTNTGELFF
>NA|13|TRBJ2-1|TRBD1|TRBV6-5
TGTGCCAGCAGAACGACAGGGCTCAATGAGCAGTTCTTC
CASRTTGLNEQFF
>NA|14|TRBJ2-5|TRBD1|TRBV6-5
TGTGCCAGATCCTCCGGGGACAGCCAAGAGACCCAGTACTTC
CARSSGDSQETQYF
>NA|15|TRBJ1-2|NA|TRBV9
TGTGCCAGCAGCGTAGAGGTTTCGGGTCTGCGAGGCTACACCTTC
CASSVEVSGLRGYTF
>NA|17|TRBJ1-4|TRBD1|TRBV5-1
TGCGCCAGCAGCTTGGGGGCAGGGGGAAGAGTTAATGAAAAACTGTTTTTT
CASSLGAGGRVNEKLFF
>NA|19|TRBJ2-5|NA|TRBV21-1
TGTGCCAGCAGCAAAGGTTGTGGACAGGGGGGACACCCGGGGGAGACCCAGTACTTC
CASSKGCGQGGHPGETQYF
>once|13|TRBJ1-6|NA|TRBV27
TGTGCCAGCGGGTCGGGGGGTCGGTCACCCCTCCACTTT
CASGSGGRSPLHF
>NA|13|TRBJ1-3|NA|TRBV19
TGTGCCAGTAGTACCGGGGCTGGAAACACCATATATTTT
CASSTGAGNTIYF
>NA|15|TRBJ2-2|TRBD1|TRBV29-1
TGCAGCGTTTTGGGGGACAGAGGTAACACCGGGGAGCTGTTTTTT
CSVLGDRGNTGELFF
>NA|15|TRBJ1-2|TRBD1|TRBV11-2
TGTGCCAGCAGCAGTGACAGGGCCTTCTTCTATGGCTACACCTTC
CASSSDRAFFYGYTF
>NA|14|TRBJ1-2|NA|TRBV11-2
TGTGCCAGCAGCTTAGATTACGGGAACTATGGCTACACCTTC
CASSLDYGNYGYTF
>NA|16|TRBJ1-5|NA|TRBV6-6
TGTGCCAGCAGCAAGGGAGAGGGTTTAAGCAATCAGCCCCAGCATTTT
CASSKGEGLSNQPQHF
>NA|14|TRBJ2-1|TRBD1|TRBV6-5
TGTGCCAGCAGTTGGACAGGGGTCGAACATGAGCAGTTCTTC
CASSWTGVEHEQFF
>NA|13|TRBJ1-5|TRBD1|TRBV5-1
TGCGCCAGCTCCCCGGACAGGAATCAGCCCCAGCATTTT
CASSPDRNQPQHF
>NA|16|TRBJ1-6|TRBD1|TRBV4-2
TGTGCCAGCAGCCAAGATGGGACAGGGATAGGCTCACCCCTCCACTTT
CASSQDGTGIGSPLHF
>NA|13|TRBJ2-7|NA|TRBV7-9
TGTGCCAGCAGCTTTCAGGGTATCGACGAGCAGTACTTC
CASSFQGIDEQYF
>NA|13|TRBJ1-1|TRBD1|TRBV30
TGTGCCTGGAGGGGACAGGCGAACACTGAAGCTTTCTTT
CAWRGQANTEAFF
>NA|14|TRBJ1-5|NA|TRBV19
TGTGCCAGTAGTAGGGTTTTCGACTATCAGCCCCAGCATTTT
CASSRVFDYQPQHF
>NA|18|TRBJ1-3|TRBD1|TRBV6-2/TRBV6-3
TGTGCCAGCAGTTACGGGACAGAAACTAATCACTCTGGAAACACCATATATTTT
CASSYGTETNHSGNTIYF
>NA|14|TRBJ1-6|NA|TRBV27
TGTGCCAGCAGTTTATCCGGCAGCGGTTCACCCCTCCACTTT
CASSLSGSGSPLHF